This T cell receptor (beta chain) was sequenced for a study of CD4 T cells in relation to SARS-CoV-2 and coronaviruses. Study details: ViraFEST: approximately nine-day antigen culture of PBMCs, then TCR beta CDR3 sequencing. Study results and limitations: Samples before the pandemic and after infection were not matched within any donor.

Unexposed donor CD4+ T cells date from about 2010-2018, before the COVID-19 pandemic. The cells were cultured for about ten days before CD4+ T cells were isolated. Testing used SARS-CoV-2 S/N and four cold-coronavirus spikes on unexposed-donor CD4+ T cells, cells permitting. Cultures held two million PBMCs per well with 8.5 to 10 IU/ml IL-2. CDR1 is SGHTA, CDR2 FQGTGA, per germline. The CDR3 extends over 19 amino acids. V lost 0 bases, J lost 5 bases, and 13 bases stayed unmatched. This clone was seen a single time. The antigen remains undetermined. Assay: immunoSEQ multiplex PCR; the TCRdb copy retains only in-frame clones and omits some. The repertoire holds 20,000 or so clones, with about 80% as singletons.

Source material: CD4+ T cells from PBMCs, cultured in vitro. The chain joins TRBV7-3 to TRBJ2-5; 12 nucleotides agree with TRBD2. The clonotype was recovered from a human donor in good health. CDR3: CASSLTASSGRVVRETQYF. The DNA for the CDR3 is TGTGCCAGCAGCTTAACGGCGTCTAGCGGGAGGGTGGTGCGGGAGACCCAGTACTTC.